These T cell receptor beta chains were read from a single sample in a study of Tregs in tolerant kidney transplant recipients. Sequenced by immunoSEQ multiplex PCR; TCRdb stores in-frame clones only, minus some. The sample includes approximately 47,000 clones, approximately 89% seen only once; the top ten take roughly 16%. The sequenced sample was CD8+ T cells from blood (PBMCs), obtained 12 months after the transplant. The receptors were gathered from a human patient who received a combined kidney and bone marrow transplant. Some T cells may possibly be graft donor cells. Both conserved end residues are part of each CDR3. The order of the fields is D gene, J gene, V gene, CDR3 DNA, CDR3 protein. A D gene is named only where the DNA matches it firmly.

NA	TRBJ2-7	TRBV6-5	TGTGCCAGCAGTTCGGGCGGGGGCTACGACTACGAGCAGTACTTC	CASSSGGGYDYEQYF
NA	TRBJ1-2	TRBV21-1	TGTGCCAGCAGCAAAGGGAACAGGGGCCACGGCTACACCTTC	CASSKGNRGHGYTF
TRBD1	TRBJ2-3	TRBV9	TGTGCCAGCAGCGTAGGGACAGGGAGCACAGATACGCAGTATTTT	CASSVGTGSTDTQYF
TRBD1	TRBJ1-1	TRBV4-2	TGTGCCAGCAGCCAAAATATACCACAGGGGGCCTACACTGAAGCTTTCTTT	CASSQNIPQGAYTEAFF
NA	TRBJ1-1	TRBV7-2	TGTGCCAGCAGCACTAACTACGGCCGTAACACTGAAGCTTTCTTT	CASSTNYGRNTEAFF
NA	TRBJ1-1	TRBV21-1	TGTGCCAGCAGCAAACAGGGCATGAACACTGAAGCTTTCTTT	CASSKQGMNTEAFF
NA	TRBJ1-6	TRBV11-2	TGTGCCAGCAGCTCCCCAAGCGGGGTAAATTCACCCCTCCACTTT	CASSSPSGVNSPLHF
TRBD1	TRBJ1-5	TRBV7-9	TGTGCCAGCAGCCCAAATCCGGACAGGGGTACCAATCAGCCCCAGCATTTT	CASSPNPDRGTNQPQHF
NA	TRBJ2-1	TRBV9	TGTGCCAGCAGCCCCTCTCAAGACTACTATGAGCAGTTCTTC	CASSPSQDYYEQFF
NA	TRBJ2-1	TRBV2	TGTGCCAGCCCTGGGACAACCAGCTCCTACAATGAGCAGTTCTTC	CASPGTTSSYNEQFF
NA	TRBJ1-1	TRBV7-6	TGTGCCAGCAGCCCCGGGGGTAGTGAAGCTTTCTTT	CASSPGGSEAFF
TRBD1	TRBJ1-5	TRBV11-3	TGTGCCAGCAGCTTATGGGGACAGGTATCTTATAGCAATCAGCCCCAGCATTTT	CASSLWGQVSYSNQPQHF
TRBD2	TRBJ2-7	TRBV27	TGTGCCAGCAGTTTAAGTAGCGGGAGGCTATACTCCTACGAGCAGTACTTC	CASSLSSGRLYSYEQYF
NA	TRBJ1-1	TRBV9	TGTGCCAGCACTGCCCCACAGGGCTCTGAAGCTTTCTTT	CASTAPQGSEAFF
NA	TRBJ2-7	TRBV19	TGTGCCAGTCGGGGAGTCCATTCCTACGAGCAGTACTTC	CASRGVHSYEQYF